This TCR beta chain is from a study of human T cells and chemical hapten exposure (dated by TCRdb to about 2021). Background for the entire study: For sensitization, 2% DPC in acetone was applied to a roughly 2 cm by roughly 2 cm area of upper inner arm skin. Weekly therapeutic DPC doses were additionally applied to the scalp of patients throughout the roughly 23-week study period. Patch testing was done on the upper back using Finn chambers containing 0.01% DPC, and results were scored after 6 days according to International Contact Dermatitis Research Group standards. Alopecia areata with under or over 50% scalp involvement, alopecia totalis and alopecia universalis were represented in the patient cohort, which was mostly female. Libraries were combined into a pool for sequencing, and differences in TCR yield between samples came mainly from small differences in library volumes within the pool. In alopecia patients, the study followed how the peripheral blood TCR repertoire changed in vivo over primary and secondary sensitization to diphenylcyclopropenone (DPC), a hapten. Blood samples were taken from patients before sensitization (week 0) and then at 2, 6 and about 24 weeks after DPC sensitization. For TCR sequencing, blood came from approximately 29 alopecia patients at anywhere from one to four time points (pre-sensitization, 2, 6 and 24 weeks). The full study reports these points: DPC sensitization did not change how many TCRs were above 1 in 1000 frequency, and no evidence was found of alterations in global repertoire structure. All patients had alopecia, a presumed autoimmune disease, so their immune response might differ from that of healthy individuals. Compared with pre-sensitization or healthy control sets, expanded TCRs formed significantly more large CDR3 similarity clusters, which is consistent with antigen-driven responses. After repeated subsampling, the strength of the expansion versus patch-test correlation and the threshold at which it became significant changed. A positive correlation was found between the number of PT1 expanded TCRs and patch test score, with significance reached at thresholds 8, 16 and 32 but not 4.

This clonotype showed up many times. The antigen this receptor binds is unknown. The record has no base qualities; no much larger clone is one base away. Explained via the paper, the time point label denotes: patch test 1, 2 weeks after DPC sensitization. The sample's treatment or condition label is to be understood as: therapeutic diphenylcyclopropenone sensitization with weekly scalp DPC. At each patch-test visit, blood was drawn before the patch test was applied. Eligible patients were aged 18 to 70, diagnosed with alopecia, deemed suitable for DPC therapy, and excluded if pregnant. Total RNA was extracted from unfractionated whole blood collected in Tempus Blood RNA tubes. The germline V gene (reference sequence) sets CDR1 to MNHEY and CDR2 to SMNVEV. Trimmed from V: 5 bases; trimmed from J: 5 bases; junction bases lacking a gene match: 12. Including the terminal cysteine and phenylalanine, the CDR3 comprises 16 residues. Left in the record is the CDR3 DNA by itself, 48 bases read in frame from the first base.

Receptor libraries were prepared by RACE. The instrument given in TCRdb is NextSeq 500. During library preparation, unique molecular identifiers were attached to individual cDNA molecules so that TCRs could be counted quantitatively and reproducibly. Both TCR alpha and TCR beta chains were sequenced from each blood RNA sample. As for the original processing: A median of about 87,000 TCRs per sample was observed, with a range of roughly 23,224 to 700,000. The Decombinator software suite was used to annotate V, J and CDR3 in the TCR reads. For the PS versus PT1 abundance plots, all samples were subsampled to the same number of TCRs (28,000). TCRs were defined as expanded if absent before sensitization and observed at least eight times at the 2-week time point. In TCRdb, the public reads were trimmed at Q25 with fastp and aligned with MiXCR, with productive beta chains retained. Here each entry gathers all rows of one CDR3 protein and keeps the most common genes and DNA. It is TCRdb's table, rather than the study itself, that gives the V and J calls and clone size. This sample holds about 340,000 distinct CDR3 sequences; around 7% were observed only once. 8% to 9% of the sample goes to the ten largest clones.

The source was whole blood, collected in connection with sensitization to the hapten diphenylcyclopropenone (DPC). This clonotype was sampled from a woman between 18 and 29 years old with alopecia areata. Some clones in this sample may be carry-over from other donors' samples. The chain uses TRBV27 and TRBJ2-5; 9 nucleotides in the junction match TRBD1. The CDR3 here reads CASSPTQGARAETQYF. The nucleotide sequence reads TGTGCCAGCAGTCCTACACAGGGGGCGCGGGCCGAGACCCAGTACTTC.